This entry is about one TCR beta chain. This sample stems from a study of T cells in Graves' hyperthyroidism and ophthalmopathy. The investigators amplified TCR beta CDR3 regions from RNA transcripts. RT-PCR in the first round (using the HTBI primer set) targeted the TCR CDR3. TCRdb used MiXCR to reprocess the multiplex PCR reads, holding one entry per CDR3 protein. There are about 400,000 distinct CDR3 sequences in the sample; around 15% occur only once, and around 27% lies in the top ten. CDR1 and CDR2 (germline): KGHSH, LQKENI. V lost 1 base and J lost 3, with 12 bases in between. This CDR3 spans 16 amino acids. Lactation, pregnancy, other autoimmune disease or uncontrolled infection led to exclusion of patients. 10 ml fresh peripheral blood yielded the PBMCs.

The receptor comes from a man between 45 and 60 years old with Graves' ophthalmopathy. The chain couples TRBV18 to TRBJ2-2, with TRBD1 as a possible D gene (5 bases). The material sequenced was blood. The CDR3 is CASSPLQGFDTGELFF. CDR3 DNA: TGTGCCAGCTCACCACTTCAGGGATTCGACACCGGGGAGCTGTTTTTT.